Presented here are 13 T cell receptor beta chains from one specimen sequenced in a study of immune heterogeneity within non-small cell lung tumors. A multiplex PCR containing 32 V primers and 13 J primers was used to amplify TCR beta CDR3. MiXCR, run by TCRdb on the multiplex PCR reads, gives a single entry per CDR3 protein. This table holds roughly 14,000 distinct CDR3 sequences, less than 35% found once. With about 570 ng used per sample, the template was genomic DNA from bulk tumor. The authors collected several far-apart biopsies from each primary tumor during surgery. Curative surgery was undertaken by patients, who had untreated, newly diagnosed non-small cell lung cancer. The specimen was lung tumor tissue. The receptors stem from a man aged 35-49 years with non-small cell lung cancer.

In its sample, this clonotype was seen a few times. The V and J genes are TRBV11-2 and TRBJ2-5; a weak D match, TRBD2 (6 bases). The ends were cut back, 5 bases at V and 5 bases at J, with 18 bases in the middle. The CDR3 is 15 amino acids. The germline CDR1 and CDR2 sequences are SGHAT and FQNNGV. CDR3 sequence reads: CASSPWVGRGETQYF. CDR3 nucleotide sequence: TGTGCCAGCAGCCCCTGGGTTGGTCGGGGGGAGACCCAGTACTTC.

A note on this clonotype: A much larger clone is a single base away; this may be a read error. CDR3 nucleotide sequence: TGCGCCAGCAGCCCGGGACTAGCCTTGGATACGAAGTATTTT. This gives the protein CASSPGLALDTKYF. The rearrangement joins TRBV10-1 to TRBJ2-3; 9 positions match TRBD2. Germline loops: CDR1 WNHNN, CDR2 SYGVQD (reference sequence). The CDR3 loop spans 14 amino acids.

On this clonotype itself: A much larger clone differs by one base, so this may be a read error. The rearrangement uses TRBV12-3 or TRBV12-4 and TRBJ1-5; the D is unclear. This CDR3 comprises 12 residues. The CDR3 DNA reads TGTGCCAGAAGTTTATGGTCTCAGCCCCAGCATTTT. Amino acid sequence: CARSLWSQPQHF.

This clonotype rates as medium-sized. The genes are TRBV6-2 or TRBV6-3 and TRBJ1-5, with 7 bases matching TRBD1. V lost 6 bases and J lost 3; bases outside the gene matches: 2. The CDR3 has 13 amino acids. CDR1 MNHEY and CDR2 SVGEGT come from the germline V gene. The CDR3 coding sequence is TGTGCCAGCAGCGACAGGGACAATCAGCCCCAGCATTTT. Translation gives CASSDRDNQPQHF.

This clonotype was picked up a small number of times. This rearrangement joins TRBV2 to TRBJ2-1; D may be TRBD1 or TRBD2 (5 bases each). V lost 0 bases and J 13 bases, leaving 10 bases between the germline ends. CDR1 and CDR2 (germline): SNHLY, FYNNEI. The length of the CDR3 is 12 residues. The DNA for the CDR3 is TGTGCCAGCAGTGAAGCATGGGACGCTCAGTTCTTC. Amino acid sequence: CASSEAWDAQFF.

Notes on this clonotype: This could be a read error, since a much larger clone is one nucleotide away. The chain employs TRBV3-1 and TRBJ2-7; TRBD2 matches at 13 bases. Looked up from germline, CDR1 is LGHDT and CDR2 is YNNKEL (reference sequence). The CDR3 runs to 17 residues. CDR3 protein: CASSKGLAGDHSHEQYF. In DNA, the CDR3 is TGTGCCAGCAGCAAAGGACTAGCGGGAGACCACTCCCACGAGCAGTACTTC.

This clonotype was counted many times. The CDR3 coding sequence is TGTGCCAGCTCACCACGCGGGACTGGCGGGGAGCTGTTTTTT. Its protein product is CASSPRGTGGELFF. The chain joins TRBV18 to TRBJ2-2, with D possibly TRBD2 on 6 matching bases. Germline loops: CDR1 KGHSH, CDR2 LQKENI. The CDR3 loop spans 14 amino acids. Trimming pared 1 base from V and 7 bases from J, leaving 10 bases between.

A note on this clonotype: A clone one base away is much larger, so this may be a read error. This chain connects TRBV12-3 or TRBV12-4 to TRBJ2-3, with D hard to call. The CDR3 covers 14 residues. Here the CDR3 DNA reads TGTGCCAGCAGTTTAAGTCCTGACACAGATACGCGGTATTTT. Protein product: CASSLSPDTDTRYF.

On this clonotype itself: This may be a read error: a much more frequent sequence differs by one nucleotide. The genes are TRBV27 and TRBJ2-3; D unresolved. The V gene lost 3 bases and the J gene lost 5 bases, with 9 bases spanning the gap. The CDR3 contains 13 residues. Germline V gene sequence: CDR1 MNHEY, CDR2 SMNVEV (reference sequence). This chain's CDR3 is CASSFGFRDTQYF. In DNA, the CDR3 is TGTGCCAGCAGTTTTGGTTTTAGAGATACGCAGTATTTT.

The genes are TRBV4-1 and TRBJ1-1; the D is unclear. V was pared by 1 base and J by 1 base, with 7 bases between. This CDR3 is built from 14 residues. Germline CDR1 MGHRA, CDR2 YSYEKL. The CDR3 sequence: CASSQALWNTEAFF. The CDR3 DNA reads TGCGCCAGCAGCCAAGCTCTCTGGAACACTGAAGCTTTCTTT.

This clonotype was detected ten times or more. The J gene is TRBJ1-5, the V gene TRBV7-8; D not certain. The V gene's germline CDR1 is SGHVS and CDR2 FQNEAQ. V gave up 5 bases and J gave up 4 bases, with 12 bases separating them. This CDR3 has 14 residues. The DNA of the CDR3 is TGTGCCAGCAGCCCTCCCTCGGGTAATCAGCCCCAGCATTTT. As protein: CASSPPSGNQPQHF.

This clonotype was counted a few times. The V call is TRBV20-1, the J call TRBJ1-5; D possibly corresponds to TRBD1 (6 bases). V shed 6 bases and J shed 2 bases, with 14 bases lying between them. The CDR3 length is 14 residues. The germline V gene encodes CDR1 DFQATT and CDR2 SNEGSKA (reference sequence). CDR3 DNA: TGCAGTGCCTATGGGGGACAAGGCAATCAGCCCCAGCATTTT. The encoded protein is CSAYGGQGNQPQHF.

Remarks on this clonotype: Given a much more abundant clone one base away, this may be a read error. The V gene is TRBV20-1, the J gene TRBJ1-5, with D possibly TRBD1 on 5 matching bases. CDR1 is DFQATT, CDR2 SNEGSKA, per germline (reference sequence). This CDR3 region has 14 residues. The CDR3 nucleotides read TGCAGTGCCCAAGGACACCATAGCAATCACCCCCAGCATTTT. Translating it yields CSAQGHHSNHPQHF.